The rows below give T cell receptor beta chains drawn from one sample of a study of graft-versus-host responses after intestinal transplantation. Produced via immunoSEQ multiplex PCR; TCRdb's table is partial and in-frame only. The sample carries about 7,800 clones, roughly 30% recorded once. The sequencing used alloreactive CD8+ T cells from a mixed lymphocyte reaction culture, collected before intestinal transplant. These receptors were obtained from a human patient who received an intestinal transplant. Both conserved end residues are part of each CDR3. The D gene is left open where the match is weak. Size tells how often a clone was seen (once, few, many) or the class of an expanded clone, and some rows leave it out.

d_gene	j_gene	abundance	len	v_gene	CDR3nt	CDR3aa
.	TRBJ2-7	.	12	TRBV29-1	TGCAGCGTTGTCGTCCTAGCTGGTGAGCAGTACTTC	CSVVVLAGEQYF
.	TRBJ1-2	once	14	TRBV9	TGTGCCAGCAGCGTAGGGGAGCTAGGCTATGGCTACACCTTC	CASSVGELGYGYTF
.	TRBJ2-3	.	15	TRBV7-6	TGTGCCAGCAGCCTAACTAGCCGAAACACAGATACGCAGTATTTT	CASSLTSRNTDTQYF
TRBD1	TRBJ1-1	few	17	TRBV15	TGTGCCACCAGCGAGACAGGGGCGTATCTCATGAACACTGAAGCTTTCTTT	CATSETGAYLMNTEAFF
.	TRBJ2-7	few	14	TRBV27	TGTGCCAGCAGTTTATCGAGGGGGAGCTACGAGCAGTACTTC	CASSLSRGSYEQYF
.	TRBJ1-6	.	14	TRBV27	TGTGCCAGCAGTTTCGGTTCCGCGAATTCACCCCTCCACTTT	CASSFGSANSPLHF
.	TRBJ1-5	few	13	TRBV28	.	CASSFLENQPQHF
TRBD1	TRBJ2-7	.	16	TRBV4-3	TGCGCCAGCAGCCAAGATGGGACAGACCCCTCCTACGAGCAGTACTTC	CASSQDGTDPSYEQYF
TRBD2	TRBJ2-1	.	19	TRBV4-1	TGCGCCAGCAGCCAACACGGGGGGGCCGGGAAATCCCTCTACAATGAGCAGTTCTTC	CASSQHGGAGKSLYNEQFF
.	TRBJ2-7	few	10	TRBV20-1	TGCAGTGCTCTCTCCTACGAGCAGTACTTC	CSALSYEQYF
.	TRBJ2-5	few	15	TRBV12-5	TGTGCTAGTGGTTTCCGCCAGGGCTGGCAAGAGACCCAGTACTTC	CASGFRQGWQETQYF